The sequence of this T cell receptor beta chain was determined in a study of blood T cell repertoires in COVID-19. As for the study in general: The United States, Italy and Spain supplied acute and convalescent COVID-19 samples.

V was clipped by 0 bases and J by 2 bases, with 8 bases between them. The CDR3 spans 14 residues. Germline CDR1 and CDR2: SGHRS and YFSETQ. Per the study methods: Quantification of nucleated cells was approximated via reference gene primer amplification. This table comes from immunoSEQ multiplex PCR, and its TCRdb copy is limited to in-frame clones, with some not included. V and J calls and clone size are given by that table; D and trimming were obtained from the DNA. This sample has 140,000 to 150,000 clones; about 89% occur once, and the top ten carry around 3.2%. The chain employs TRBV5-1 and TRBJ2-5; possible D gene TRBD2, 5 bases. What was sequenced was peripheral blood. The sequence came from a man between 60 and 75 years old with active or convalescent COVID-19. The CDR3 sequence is CASSLGGLQETQYF. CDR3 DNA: TGCGCCAGCAGCTTGGGAGGGTTGCAAGAGACCCAGTACTTC.